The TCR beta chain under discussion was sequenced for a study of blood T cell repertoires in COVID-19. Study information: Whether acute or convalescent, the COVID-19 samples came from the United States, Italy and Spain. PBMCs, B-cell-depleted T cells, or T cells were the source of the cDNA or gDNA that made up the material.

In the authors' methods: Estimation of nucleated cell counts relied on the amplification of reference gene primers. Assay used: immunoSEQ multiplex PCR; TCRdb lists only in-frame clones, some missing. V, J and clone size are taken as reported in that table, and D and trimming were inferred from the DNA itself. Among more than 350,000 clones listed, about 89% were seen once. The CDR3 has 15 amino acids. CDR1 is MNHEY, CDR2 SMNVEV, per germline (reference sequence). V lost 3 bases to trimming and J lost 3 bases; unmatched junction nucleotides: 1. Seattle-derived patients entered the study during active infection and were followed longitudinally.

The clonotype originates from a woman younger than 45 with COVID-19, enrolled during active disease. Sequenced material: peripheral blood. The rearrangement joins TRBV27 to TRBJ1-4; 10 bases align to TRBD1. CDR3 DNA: TGTGCCAGCAGTTTGACAGGGGGCTCTAATGAAAAACTGTTTTTT. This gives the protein CASSLTGGSNEKLFF.